The clone carrying this T cell receptor (beta chain) was recorded at least ten times. TCRdb processed the PCR reads anew with MiXCR; each CDR3 protein has one entry. This table holds just over 40,000 distinct CDR3 sequences, under 20% found once. The CDR3 sequence is 15 residues long. CDR1 MNHEY and CDR2 SMNVEV come from the germline V gene (reference sequence). The V gene lost 5 bases and the J gene lost 4 bases, with 17 bases spanning the gap. Sorting captured naive CD8 T cells as CD8+CD4-CCR7+CD45RA+. The record originates from a study of molecular identifiers for immune sequencing clone quantification.

The chain joins TRBV27 to TRBJ1-2; D is unresolved. Material: naive CD8+ T cells from blood, with Jurkat cell RNA spiked in. The sample's subset: FACS-sorted CD8+CD4-CCR7+CD45RA+ naive T cells. The clonotype was recovered from a human donor in good health. Some libraries in this study had Jurkat cell RNA spiked in. CDR3 sequence: CASSGRGSYRYGYTF. CDR3 coding DNA: TGTGCCAGCAGTGGCCGCGGGTCCTACCGCTATGGCTACACCTTC.